These 11 T cell receptor beta chains originate from one sample sequenced in a study of human T cells and chemical hapten exposure. TCRdb recomputed calls from the RACE reads with MiXCR, one row per CDR3 protein. The sample has approximately 86,000 distinct CDR3 sequences; roughly a tenth are singletons. The sample's time point: patch test 3, about 24 weeks after DPC sensitization. Sample treatment: therapeutic diphenylcyclopropenone sensitization with weekly scalp DPC. This material consisted of whole blood, taken in connection with sensitization to the hapten diphenylcyclopropenone (DPC). These TCRs come from a woman aged 25 to 39 with alopecia areata. Some clones in this sample may be carry-over from other donors' samples.

This clonotype was seen many times. The chain links TRBV12-3 or TRBV12-4 to TRBJ2-1; D gene ambiguous. The length of the CDR3 is 14 residues. Trimming shortened V by 2 bases and J by 0 bases, and 5 bases separated the two germline ends. CDR3: CASSLTLSYNEQFF. Written as DNA, the CDR3 is TGTGCCAGCAGTTTAACCCTCTCCTACAATGAGCAGTTCTTC.

There are a few counts of this clonotype. The rearrangement uses TRBV3-1 and TRBJ1-6; the match to TRBD1 covers 9 bases. CDR3 length: 16 amino acids. CDR1 is LGHDT, CDR2 YNNKEL, per germline (reference sequence). V lost 3 bases, J lost 5 bases, and 5 bases stayed unmatched. CDR3 in amino acids: CASSQTGTGNNSPLHF. CDR3 sequence (DNA): TGTGCCAGCAGCCAGACCGGGACAGGGAATAATTCACCCCTCCACTTT.

This clonotype came up a few times. The rearrangement joins TRBV5-4 to TRBJ1-5, with D perhaps matching TRBD1 (6 bases). With 0 bases removed from V and 3 bases from J, the gap between germline ends came to 10 bases. The CDR3 runs 15 residues. The V gene's germline CDR1 is SGHNT and CDR2 YYREEE (reference sequence). CDR3 residues: CASSLGGQINQPQHF. Here the CDR3 DNA reads TGTGCCAGCAGCTTGGGGGGGCAGATCAATCAGCCCCAGCATTTT.

The chain combines TRBV5-1 with TRBJ2-2; a weak D match, TRBD1 (5 bases). With 2 bases removed from V and 5 bases from J, the gap between germline ends came to 10 bases. CDR1 is SGHRS and CDR2 is YFSETQ in the germline V gene. The CDR3 length is 14 residues. The CDR3 DNA is TGCGCCAGCAGCTTCTCGGACAATACCGGGGAGCTGTTTTTT. It translates to CASSFSDNTGELFF.

The chain has TRBV28 and TRBJ2-1; the D gene is possibly TRBD2 (5 bases). V shed 8 bases and J shed 9 bases, with 8 bases lying between them. Germline V gene data show CDR1 as MDHEN and CDR2 as SYDVKM. The CDR3 runs to 10 residues. CDR3 DNA: TGTGCCAGCGGGAGTCCTGAGCAGTTCTTC. This translates into CASGSPEQFF.

The gene calls are TRBV29-1 and TRBJ2-1; D unclear. Germline V gene lookup returns CDR1 SQVTM and CDR2 ANQGSEA. This CDR3 spans 14 amino acids. The V gene lost 0 bases and the J gene lost 2 bases, with 8 bases spanning the gap. CDR3 region: CSVEDGRTYNEQFF. Here the CDR3 DNA reads TGCAGCGTTGAAGATGGCAGAACCTACAATGAGCAGTTCTTC.

V and J are TRBV18 and TRBJ2-3; 12 bases are a match to TRBD2. Germline V lookup: CDR1 KGHSH, CDR2 LQKENI. J was trimmed by 0 bases and V by 6 bases; bases with no gene match: 7. The CDR3 spans 17 residues. Here the CDR3 reads CASSLAGGPGSTDTQYF. The CDR3 coding sequence is TGTGCCAGCTCCCTAGCGGGAGGGCCAGGTAGCACAGATACGCAGTATTTT.

This clonotype came up many times. The chain combines TRBV20-1 with TRBJ1-1, with D unresolved. The germline gives CDR1 DFQATT, CDR2 SNEGSKA (reference sequence). This CDR3 comprises 12 residues. Trimming shortened V by 4 bases and J by 10 bases, and 16 bases separated the two germline ends. CDR3 region: CSAMFGVPLAFF. The CDR3 DNA reads TGCAGTGCTATGTTTGGGGTCCCGCTAGCTTTCTTT.

Note on this clonotype: A junction boundary mismatches the germline segment, possibly from a read error. This sequence joins TRBV24-1 and TRBJ2-2, with TRBD1 identical over 8 bases. Looked up from germline, CDR1 is KGHDR and CDR2 is SFDVKD. This CDR3 is 15 amino acids long. The DNA for the CDR3 is TGTGCCACCGGCAGGGGGCCGAAGAACACCGGGGAGCAGTTTTTT. Its protein product is CATGRGPKNTGEQFF.

This clonotype was observed many times. The chain has TRBV14 and TRBJ1-3, with D possibly being TRBD1 (6 bases). This CDR3 contains 15 residues. Trimming removed 2 bases from V and 0 bases from J, with 8 bases in between. Germline V gene sequence: CDR1 SGHDN, CDR2 FVKESK. The CDR3 DNA follows: TGTGCCAGCAGCCAACCAGGGGACTCTGGAAACACCATATATTTT. Translating gives CASSQPGDSGNTIYF.

This clonotype has just a few counts. This rearrangement joins TRBV29-1 to TRBJ2-3; the match to TRBD2 covers 14 bases. The J segment lost 4 bases and the V segment lost 8 bases, leaving 5 bases of the junction unmatched. This CDR3 is 14 amino acids long. Per the germline V gene, CDR1 is SQVTM and CDR2 is ANQGSEA. The CDR3 nucleotides are TGCAGCCCCGGGGGACTAGCGGGGGCAGATACGCAGTATTTT. It specifies CSPGGLAGADTQYF.